The clone carrying this T cell receptor beta chain was detected many times. The antigen remains undetermined. The unsorted libraries were prepared from 2 million PBMCs (stored at -80 C). The data were obtained in a study of neurological immune-mediated disorders. Study-wide results and limits: TCR clonal expansion peaked in HTLV-1-associated myelopathy patients and was lowest in multiple sclerosis patients. Phylogenetic grouping assigned the repertoires of 18 of 34 multiple sclerosis patients to one related-CDR3 cluster, which constitutes a possible signature.

Germline lookup yields CDR1 SGHTA and CDR2 FQGNSA. The CDR3 runs to 16 residues. Trimming pared 5 bases from V and 7 bases from J, leaving 21 bases between. Template-switch 5'RACE cDNA synthesis added a 10-nucleotide unique molecular identifier. TCRdb passed the 5' RACE reads through MiXCR, listing each CDR3 protein once. The data hold roughly 88,000 distinct CDR3 sequences, with roughly 3.5% observed a single time. This chain connects TRBV7-2 to TRBJ1-5; D perhaps matches TRBD1 (5 bases). Sequencing used PBMCs. The receptor was isolated from a woman in her forties or fifties with multiple sclerosis. The CDR3, as DNA: TGTGCCAGCAGCCGGGCCACCGACAAGGGGAGGCAGCCCCAGCATTTT. Encoded protein: CASSRATDKGRQPQHF.